This T cell receptor beta chain is from a study of blood T cells in healthy people across ages. Looked up from germline, CDR1 is MNHEY and CDR2 is SVGEGT. The junction had 15 bases not matched to a gene; V was cut back by 3 bases and J by 10 bases. The CDR3 totals 16 residues. The use of a sample-barcoded 5' primer and a J-beta primer mix characterized a second PCR of about 7 to 12 cycles. MiXCR, applied by TCRdb to the 5' RACE reads, yields one record per CDR3 protein. The sample yields fewer than 900,000 distinct CDR3 sequences, roughly 47% seen once. This clonotype occurred a few times. The rearrangement links TRBV6-2 or TRBV6-3 to TRBJ2-1; 7 bases map to TRBD2. The source of this sequence is a woman aged 55-70 years in good health. The sequencing sample was made of blood. The CDR3: CASSYRRSGTLDEQFF. CDR3 DNA sequence: TGTGCCAGCAGTTATCGGAGAAGCGGGACCCTCGACGAGCAGTTCTTC.